These 20 T cell receptor beta chains were all obtained from the same sample, sequenced in a study of blood T cell repertoires in COVID-19. Sequencing was performed with immunoSEQ multiplex PCR; in TCRdb, only in-frame clones are kept and a portion is missing. The sample has about 220,000 clones, over 70% seen once. The sample consisted of peripheral blood. Receptor source: a woman in her seventies with acute or convalescent COVID-19.

This clone has a single count. The genes are TRBV18 and TRBJ2-2; D not certain. The CDR3 loop spans 14 amino acids. With 1 base removed from V and 3 bases from J, the gap between germline ends came to 6 bases. Germline values: CDR1 KGHSH, CDR2 LQKENI. The CDR3 reads CASSPLRDTGELFF. CDR3 nucleotides: TGTGCCAGCTCACCACTCCGGGACACCGGGGAGCTGTTTTTT.

This chain joins TRBV6-5 and TRBJ1-1; D unclear. This CDR3 is 13 amino acids long. The ends were cut back, 2 bases at V and 6 bases at J, with 10 bases in the middle. Germline V gene lookup returns CDR1 MNHEY and CDR2 SVGAGI. In nucleotides, the CDR3 is TGTGCCAGCAGTTACCCCGGGGTTGCTGAAGCTTTCTTT. This codes for CASSYPGVAEAFF.

The chain couples TRBV5-1 to TRBJ2-5; unclear D gene. The CDR3 runs to 13 residues. Germline V gene data show CDR1 as SGHRS and CDR2 as YFSETQ. Trimming pared 2 bases from V and 0 bases from J, leaving 5 bases between. This CDR3 reads CASSLQYQETQYF. The CDR3 nucleotides read TGCGCCAGCAGCTTACAGTACCAAGAGACCCAGTACTTC.

The chain combines TRBV6-5 with TRBJ1-6; 10 nucleotides match TRBD1. V was pared by 6 bases and J by 10 bases, with 9 bases of the junction left unmatched. The CDR3 has 15 amino acids. The germline V gene has CDR1 MNHEY and CDR2 SVGAGI. CDR3 loop: CASRRTGTGESPLHF. CDR3 bases: TGTGCCAGCAGACGAACCGGGACAGGGGAATCACCCCTCCACTTT.

This clone occurred a few times. This chain connects TRBV10-3 to TRBJ1-5, with a weak D call TRBD1 (5 bases). The CDR3 is 14 residues long. V lost 2 bases, J lost 4 bases, and 9 bases lay in between. From germline, CDR1 is ENHRY and CDR2 SYGVKD. CDR3 nucleotides: TGTGCCATCAGTGAGCAGGCAGGGAATCAGCCCCAGCATTTT. It encodes CAISEQAGNQPQHF.

This chain connects TRBV24-1 to TRBJ2-2; D is perhaps TRBD1 (6 bases). Trimming cost V 7 bases and J 1 base, with 12 bases left between them. Germline values: CDR1 KGHDR, CDR2 SFDVKD. CDR3 length equals 15 residues. Here the CDR3 reads CATSPTDRNTGELFF. CDR3 sequence (DNA): TGTGCCACCAGCCCCACGGACAGGAACACCGGGGAGCTGTTTTTT.

This rearrangement joins TRBV29-1 to TRBJ2-2; TRBD2 matches 7 bases. The V and J ends lost 4 bases and 5 bases, in that order; junction bases with no gene match: 10. Germline V gene lookup returns CDR1 SQVTM and CDR2 ANQGSEA. The CDR3 consists of 15 residues. For the CDR3, the DNA is TGCAGCGTTGTCGTCTGGGGAGGGAAAACCGGGGAGCTGTTTTTT. It yields the protein CSVVVWGGKTGELFF.

In its sample, this clone was seen a few times. The chain carries TRBV7-2 and TRBJ2-7; 13 bases are shared with TRBD2. The V segment lost 5 bases and the J segment 2 bases; nucleotides outside the gene matches: 3. Germline CDR1 is SGHTA and CDR2 is FQGNSA. The CDR3 length is 15 residues. CDR3 nucleotide sequence: TGTGCCAGCAGCCTAACTAGCGGGGGGGCCTACGAGCAGTACTTC. This gives the protein CASSLTSGGAYEQYF.

The chain uses TRBV5-1 and TRBJ2-7, with TRBD2 as a possible D gene (6 bases). Trimming cost V 4 bases and J 4 bases, with 24 bases left between them. This CDR3 is built from 17 residues. Germline V gene sequence: CDR1 SGHRS, CDR2 YFSETQ. CDR3 in amino acids: CASSLGEDPGRAYEQYV. CDR3 DNA: TGCGCCAGCAGCCTCGGGGAGGACCCCGGGCGTGCATACGAGCAGTACGTC.

The J gene is TRBJ2-7, the V gene TRBV5-1; 8 bases map to TRBD2. The V gene end was trimmed by 1 base and the J gene end by 1 base; junction bases not matched to a gene: 4. This CDR3 is built from 15 residues. Germline-derived CDR1 and CDR2 are SGHRS and YFSETQ. The CDR3: CASSLSGGPSYEQYV. In DNA form, the CDR3 reads TGCGCCAGCAGCTTGTCGGGGGGGCCATCCTACGAGCAGTACGTC.

The chain employs TRBV2 and TRBJ1-1; TRBD1 matches 7 bases. Losses at the gene ends were 4 bases for V and 8 bases for J; bases not matched to a gene: 4. Germline loops: CDR1 SNHLY, CDR2 FYNNEI. CDR3 size: 12 residues. The CDR3 region is CASSVLGGEAFF. CDR3 sequence (DNA): TGTGCCAGCAGTGTCCTAGGGGGCGAAGCTTTCTTT.

The chain carries TRBV18 and TRBJ2-3; D is unclear. The length of the CDR3 is 15 residues. Trimming pared 3 bases from V and 1 base from J, leaving 11 bases between. CDR1 KGHSH and CDR2 LQKENI come from the germline V gene. The CDR3 sequence is CASSPMVRGTDTQYF. As DNA, the CDR3 is TGTGCCAGCTCACCCATGGTCCGGGGCACAGATACGCAGTATTTT.

This clone was found a few times. This chain connects TRBV7-8 to TRBJ1-6; D may be TRBD1 (5 bases). The CDR3 loop spans 13 amino acids. The germline V gene has CDR1 SGHVS and CDR2 FQNEAQ. Trimming removed 3 bases at V and 7 bases at J, with 7 bases between. The CDR3, as DNA: TGTGCCAGCAGCTTGACAGAAAATTCACCCCTCCACTTT. Its translation: CASSLTENSPLHF.

The chain employs TRBV11-2 and TRBJ1-2; 10 nucleotides match TRBD1. The J segment lost 2 bases and the V segment lost 6 bases, leaving 6 bases of the junction unmatched. This CDR3 is built from 15 residues. CDR1 and CDR2 (germline): SGHAT, FQNNGV. The CDR3 sequence: CASSDPGQGNYGYTF. CDR3 nucleotides: TGTGCCAGCAGTGATCCGGGACAGGGGAACTATGGCTACACCTTC.

V is TRBV11-2 and J is TRBJ2-5; 10 bases are a match to TRBD2. V dropped 5 bases and J dropped 2; count of bases not matched to a gene: 5. The CDR3 runs to 15 residues. Germline V gene data show CDR1 as SGHAT and CDR2 as FQNNGV. The CDR3 coding sequence is TGTGCCAGCAGCCCGAGAGCGGGGGGGCAAGAGACCCAGTACTTC. Its protein is CASSPRAGGQETQYF.

This clone has a handful of counts. The chain couples TRBV6-5 to TRBJ2-7; TRBD2 agrees at 9 bases. The V and J ends lost 5 bases and 7 bases, in that order; junction bases with no gene match: 3. The CDR3 runs 12 residues. Germline V CDR1 and CDR2: MNHEY, SVGAGI. The CDR3 here is CASSRLAGEQYF. CDR3 sequence (DNA): TGTGCCAGCAGTCGCCTAGCGGGGGAGCAGTACTTC.

The chain carries TRBV4-2 and TRBJ2-2, with 9 positions matching TRBD1. V trimming: 3 bases; J trimming: 5 bases; junction bases outside the gene matches: 4. Germline V gene sequence: CDR1 LGHNA, CDR2 YNFKEQ. The CDR3 spans 15 residues. CDR3 protein: CASSQDRGFTGELFF. CDR3 DNA sequence: TGTGCCAGCAGCCAGGACAGGGGCTTTACCGGGGAGCTGTTTTTT.

The chain has TRBV9 and TRBJ2-7; 11 nucleotides match TRBD1. The CDR3 runs to 14 residues. Looked up from germline, CDR1 is SGDLS and CDR2 is YYNGEE. Unmatched junction bases numbered 3, after V lost 3 bases and J lost 4 bases. The DNA of the CDR3 is TGTGCCAGCAGCGCCGGGACAGGGGGGTACGAGCAGTACTTC. Translation gives CASSAGTGGYEQYF.

This clone was found a few times. The chain couples TRBV27 to TRBJ1-2, with TRBD1 as a possible D gene (6 bases). The CDR3 has 13 residues. V lost 5 bases and J 8 bases, leaving 15 bases between the germline ends. CDR1 and CDR2 from the germline V gene are MNHEY and SMNVEV (reference sequence). The CDR3 nucleotides read TGTGCCAGCAGTCCTCAGACAGGAAGCGGCTACACCTTC. The encoded protein is CASSPQTGSGYTF.

The V and J genes are TRBV6-5 and TRBJ2-1, with TRBD2 matching 11 bases. J lost 10 bases, V lost 6 bases, and 11 bases had no gene match. Germline-derived CDR1 and CDR2 are MNHEY and SVGAGI. This CDR3 comprises 15 residues. For the CDR3, the DNA is TGTGCCAGCAGCCTGAACCGACGGACTAGCGGGGAGCAGTTCTTC. Translating gives CASSLNRRTSGEQFF.